This T cell receptor (beta chain) is drawn from a study of blood T cell repertoires in COVID-19. Looking at the study overall: In each case, the material was cDNA or gDNA derived from T cells, B-cell-depleted T cells, or PBMCs.

Measured with immunoSEQ multiplex PCR; TCRdb has only the in-frame clones, and not every one. The table lists 150,000 to 160,000 clones, approximately 83% of them singletons. V gave up 2 bases and J gave up 5 bases; unmatched junction bases: 4. The germline V gene encodes CDR1 MNHEY and CDR2 SVGAGI. The CDR3 sequence is 16 residues long. This TCR was sampled from a woman aged 55-69 years with acute or convalescent COVID-19. The J gene is TRBJ2-1, the V gene TRBV6-5; 12 bases are a match to TRBD2. Sequenced: peripheral blood. The CDR3 loop reads CASSYNLAGGNNEQFF. CDR3 nucleotide sequence: TGTGCCAGCAGTTACAATCTAGCGGGGGGGAACAATGAGCAGTTCTTC.